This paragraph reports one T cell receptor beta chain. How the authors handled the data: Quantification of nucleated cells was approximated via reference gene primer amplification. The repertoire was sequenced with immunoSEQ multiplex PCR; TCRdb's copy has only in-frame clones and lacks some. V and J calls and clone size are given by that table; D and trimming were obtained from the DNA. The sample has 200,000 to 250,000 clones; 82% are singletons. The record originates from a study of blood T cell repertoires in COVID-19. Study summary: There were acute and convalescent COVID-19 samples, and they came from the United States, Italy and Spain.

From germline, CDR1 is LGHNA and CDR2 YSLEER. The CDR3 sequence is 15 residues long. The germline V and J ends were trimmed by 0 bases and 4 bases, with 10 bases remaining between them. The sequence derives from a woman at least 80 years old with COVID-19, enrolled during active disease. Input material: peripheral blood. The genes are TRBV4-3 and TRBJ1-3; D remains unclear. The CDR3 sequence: CASSQDLSRGNTIYF. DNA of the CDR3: TGCGCCAGCAGCCAAGATCTATCTCGGGGAAACACCATATATTTT.